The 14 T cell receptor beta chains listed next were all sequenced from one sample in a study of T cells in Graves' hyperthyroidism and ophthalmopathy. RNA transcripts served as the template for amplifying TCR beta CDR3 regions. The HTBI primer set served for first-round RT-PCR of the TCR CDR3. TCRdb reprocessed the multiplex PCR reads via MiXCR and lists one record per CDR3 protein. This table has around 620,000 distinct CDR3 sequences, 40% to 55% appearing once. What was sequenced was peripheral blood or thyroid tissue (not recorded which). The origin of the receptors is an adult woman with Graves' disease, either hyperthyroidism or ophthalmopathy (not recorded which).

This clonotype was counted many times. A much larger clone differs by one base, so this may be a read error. The CDR3 DNA reads TGTGCCAGCAGCGCGGGACTAGCGGGAGTCGAGCAGTACTTC. Amino acids: CASSAGLAGVEQYF. This chain joins TRBV9 and TRBJ2-7; 14 bases are a match to TRBD2. This CDR3 is built from 14 residues. Germline values: CDR1 SGDLS, CDR2 YYNGEE. V lost 3 bases to trimming and J lost 6 bases; unmatched junction nucleotides: 2.

CDR3 loop: CASTQSRVNTEAFF. The CDR3 DNA follows: TGTGCCAGCACCCAGAGCAGGGTGAACACTGAAGCTTTCTTT. V and J are TRBV7-9 and TRBJ1-1; weak D call: TRBD1 (5 bases). This CDR3 is built from 14 residues. Per the germline V gene, CDR1 is SEHNR and CDR2 is FQNEAQ (reference sequence). Trimming pared 7 bases from V and 0 bases from J, leaving 12 bases between. Drawing the rest from reference TRBV7-9 and TRBJ1-1, the complete variable domain is DTGVSQNPRHKITKRGQNVTFRCDPISEHNRLYWYRQTLGQGPEFLTYFQNEAQLEKSRLLSDRFSAERPKGSFSTLEIQRTEQGDSAMYLCASTQSRVNTEAFFGQGTRLTVV.

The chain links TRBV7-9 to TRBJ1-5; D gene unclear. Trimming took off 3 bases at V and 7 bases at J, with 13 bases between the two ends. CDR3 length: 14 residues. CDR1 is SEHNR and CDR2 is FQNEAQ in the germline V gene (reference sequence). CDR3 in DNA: TGTGCCAGCAGCTTGCATGGGCCCGGACAGCCCCAGCATTTT. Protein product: CASSLHGPGQPQHF.

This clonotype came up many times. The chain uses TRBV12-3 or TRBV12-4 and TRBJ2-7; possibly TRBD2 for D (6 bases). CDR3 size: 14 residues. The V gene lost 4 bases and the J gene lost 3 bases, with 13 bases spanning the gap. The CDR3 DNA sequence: TGTGCCAGCAGTTCCGATCCGGGAGACTACGAGCAGTACTTC. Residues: CASSSDPGDYEQYF.

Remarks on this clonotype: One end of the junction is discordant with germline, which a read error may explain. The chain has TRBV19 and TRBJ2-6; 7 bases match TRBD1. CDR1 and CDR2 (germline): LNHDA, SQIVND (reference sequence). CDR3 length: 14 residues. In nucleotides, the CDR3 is TGTGCCAGTAAAGGGTGGTCAGGGGGCAACGTCCTGACTTTC. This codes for CASKGWSGGNVLTF.

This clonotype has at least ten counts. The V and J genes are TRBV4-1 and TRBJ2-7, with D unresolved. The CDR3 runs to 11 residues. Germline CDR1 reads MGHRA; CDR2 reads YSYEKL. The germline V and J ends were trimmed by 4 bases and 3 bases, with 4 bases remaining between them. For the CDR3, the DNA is TGCGCCAGCAGCCGCAACTACGAGCAGTACTTC. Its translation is CASSRNYEQYF.

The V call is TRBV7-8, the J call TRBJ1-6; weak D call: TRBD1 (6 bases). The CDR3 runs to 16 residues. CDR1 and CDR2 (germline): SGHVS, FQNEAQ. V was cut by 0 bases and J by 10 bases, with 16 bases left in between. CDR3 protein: CASSLAGQGKGSPLHF. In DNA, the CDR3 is TGTGCCAGCAGCTTAGCTGGGCAGGGGAAGGGCTCACCCCTCCACTTT.

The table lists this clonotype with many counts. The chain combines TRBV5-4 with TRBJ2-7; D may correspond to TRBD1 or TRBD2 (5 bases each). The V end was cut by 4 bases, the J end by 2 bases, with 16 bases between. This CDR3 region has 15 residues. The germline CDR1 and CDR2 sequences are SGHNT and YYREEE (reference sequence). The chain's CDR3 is CASSPRGPATYEQYF. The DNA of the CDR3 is TGTGCCAGCAGCCCCCGGGGCCCCGCTACCTACGAGCAGTACTTC.

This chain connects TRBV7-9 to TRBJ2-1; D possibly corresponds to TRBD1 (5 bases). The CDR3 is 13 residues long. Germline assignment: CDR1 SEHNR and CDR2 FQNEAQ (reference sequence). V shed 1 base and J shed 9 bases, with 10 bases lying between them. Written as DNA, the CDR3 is TGTGCCAGCAGCTTAGGGGGCGGAGTTGAGCAGTTCTTC. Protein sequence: CASSLGGGVEQFF.

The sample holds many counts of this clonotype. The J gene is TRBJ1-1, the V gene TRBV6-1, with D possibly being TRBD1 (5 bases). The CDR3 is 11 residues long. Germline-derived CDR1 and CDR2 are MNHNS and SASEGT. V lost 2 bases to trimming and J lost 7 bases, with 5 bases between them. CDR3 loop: CASSERGEAFF. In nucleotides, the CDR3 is TGTGCCAGCAGTGAAAGGGGTGAAGCTTTCTTT.

The CDR3, as DNA: TGTGCCATCAGTGATAACTCCGACTACGAGCAGTACTTC. Translating it yields CAISDNSDYEQYF. This chain links TRBV10-3 with TRBJ2-7; D is unclear. V was trimmed by 3 bases and J by 3 bases, leaving 9 bases between them. From germline, CDR1 is ENHRY and CDR2 SYGVKD. The CDR3 consists of 13 residues.

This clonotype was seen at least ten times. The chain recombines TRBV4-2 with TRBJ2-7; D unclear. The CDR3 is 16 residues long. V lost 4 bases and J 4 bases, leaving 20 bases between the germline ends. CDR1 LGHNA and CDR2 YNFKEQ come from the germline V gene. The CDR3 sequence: CASSPLGAGQLYEQYF. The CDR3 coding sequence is TGTGCCAGCAGCCCTCTCGGTGCTGGGCAACTTTACGAGCAGTACTTC.

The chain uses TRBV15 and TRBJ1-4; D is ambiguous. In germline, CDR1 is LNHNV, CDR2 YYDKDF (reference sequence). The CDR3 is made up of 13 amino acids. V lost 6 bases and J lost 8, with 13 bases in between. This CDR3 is CATSPVFGEKLFF. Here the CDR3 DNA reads TGTGCCACCAGTCCTGTCTTTGGAGAAAAACTGTTTTTT.

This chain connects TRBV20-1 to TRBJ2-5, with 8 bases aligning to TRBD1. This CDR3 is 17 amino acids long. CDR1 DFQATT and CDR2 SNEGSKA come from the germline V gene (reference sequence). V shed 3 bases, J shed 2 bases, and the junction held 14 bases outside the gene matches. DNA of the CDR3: TGCAGTGCTAGGAGTAGTCGAGGACAGGGAAGACAAGAGACCCAGTACTTC. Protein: CSARSSRGQGRQETQYF.